These T cell receptor beta chains were read from a single sample in a study of early T cells in non-severe SARS-CoV-2 infection. In TCRdb, the 5' RACE reads were re-called with MiXCR into one record per CDR3 protein. Counted here are 42,000 or so distinct CDR3 sequences, less than 6.5% occurring once; the ten biggest clones make up 7.5% to 8.5%. The source was whole blood, collected at baseline. All receptors derive from an adult who was a healthcare worker with PCR-confirmed SARS-CoV-2 infection or an uninfected control (not recorded which). Each CDR3 is given with its conserved first and last residue. D genes are given only for firm matches. Expanded clones get a size class; other rows say once, few or many, or leave the size out.

v_call	j_call	clone_size	d_call	cdr3_aa	cdr3_nt
TRBV12-3/TRBV12-4	TRBJ2-3	many	.	CASTPGTTLTDTQYF	TGTGCCAGCACCCCCGGGACAACCCTCACAGATACGCAGTATTTT
TRBV7-3	TRBJ2-1	.	.	CASSLTRSNNEQFF	TGTGCCAGCAGCTTAACCCGTAGCAACAATGAGCAGTTCTTC
TRBV12-3/TRBV12-4	TRBJ2-3	many	.	CASSLGDTAEDTQYF	TGTGCCAGCAGTTTAGGGGACACCGCCGAAGATACGCAGTATTTT
TRBV30	TRBJ1-1	many	.	CAWSWDTNTEAFF	TGTGCCTGGAGTTGGGACACTAACACTGAAGCTTTCTTT
TRBV30	TRBJ2-7	many	.	CAWNHVGGSYEQYF	TGTGCCTGGAACCACGTTGGGGGGTCCTACGAGCAGTACTTC
TRBV18	TRBJ2-1	.	.	CASTPNTGSNEQFF	TGTGCCAGCACTCCAAACACAGGATCCAATGAGCAGTTCTTC
TRBV6-5	TRBJ2-1	.	TRBD2	CASRVAGGQFEQFF	TGTGCCAGCAGAGTAGCGGGGGGGCAGTTTGAGCAGTTCTTC
TRBV10-3	TRBJ2-3	many	TRBD2	CAISEGAGGRTDTQYF	TGTGCCATCAGTGAAGGAGCGGGGGGCCGCACAGATACGCAGTATTTT
TRBV14	TRBJ2-3	many	.	CASSQGPAQYF	TGTGCCAGCAGCCAGGGACCTGCGCAGTATTTT
TRBV14	TRBJ2-3	many	.	CASSQARRLDTQYF	TGTGCCAGCAGCCAAGCTAGAAGGTTGGATACGCAGTATTTT
TRBV6-5	TRBJ2-7	many	.	CASSSLGGGAYEQYF	TGTGCCAGCAGTTCCCTAGGGGGGGGTGCCTACGAGCAGTACTTC
TRBV18	TRBJ2-7	few	.	CASSSLDREGYEQYF	TGTGCCAGCTCATCCTTGGACAGGGAGGGCTACGAGCAGTACTTC
TRBV18	TRBJ2-7	many	.	CASSPPVGTYEQYF	TGTGCCAGCTCACCACCGGTCGGAACCTACGAGCAGTACTTC
TRBV5-1	TRBJ1-5	many	TRBD1	CASSSGQGARQPQHF	TGCGCCAGCAGCTCCGGACAGGGTGCTCGACAGCCCCAGCATTTT
TRBV7-2	TRBJ2-7	many	.	CASSFAGAYEQYF	TGTGCCAGCAGCTTCGCGGGGGCATACGAGCAGTACTTC
TRBV7-3	TRBJ2-3	many	TRBD2	CASSSVAGGTDTQYF	TGTGCCAGCAGCTCCGTAGCGGGGGGGACAGATACGCAGTATTTT
TRBV29-1	TRBJ2-7	few	.	CSVEVWGSYEQYF	TGCAGCGTTGAAGTGTGGGGCTCCTACGAGCAGTACTTC
TRBV20-1	TRBJ2-1	few	.	CSAYGAHSYNEQFF	TGCAGTGCGTACGGGGCGCACTCCTACAATGAGCAGTTCTTC
TRBV29-1	TRBJ2-7	.	TRBD2	CSVLDQLAGHSYEQYF	TGCAGCGTCCTGGACCAACTAGCGGGACACTCCTACGAGCAGTACTTC
TRBV5-8	TRBJ1-3	many	.	CASSLLHDSENTIYF	TGTGCCAGCAGCTTGTTGCACGACTCTGAAAACACCATATATTTT
TRBV7-9	TRBJ1-4	.	.	CASSLMSGPNEKLFF	TGTGCCAGCAGCCTTATGTCAGGGCCTAATGAAAAACTGTTTTTT
TRBV15	TRBJ1-3	many	TRBD1	CATSRVGTDSGNTIYF	TGTGCCACCAGCAGAGTAGGGACAGACTCTGGAAACACCATATATTTT
TRBV20-1	TRBJ2-7	many	TRBD1	CSARDPQGSGYEQYF	TGCAGTGCTAGAGATCCACAGGGGTCGGGCTACGAGCAGTACTTC
TRBV7-2	TRBJ1-1	.	.	CASSLAGPNTEAFF	TGTGCCAGCAGCTTAGCGGGCCCGAACACTGAAGCTTTCTTT
TRBV4-3	TRBJ1-1	many	.	CASSQDSGENTEAFF	TGCGCCAGCAGCCAAGATTCAGGCGAGAACACTGAAGCTTTCTTT
TRBV4-1	TRBJ2-5	many	TRBD1	CASSQGTGGRETQYF	TGCGCCAGCAGCCAAGGGACAGGGGGTCGGGAGACCCAGTACTTC
TRBV12-3/TRBV12-4	TRBJ1-1	.	.	CASSLEGRVNTEAFF	TGTGCCAGCAGTTTGGAGGGGCGAGTGAACACTGAAGCTTTCTTT
TRBV5-4	TRBJ2-5	few	.	CASSWGPQETQYF	TGTGCCAGCAGCTGGGGACCTCAAGAGACCCAGTACTTC